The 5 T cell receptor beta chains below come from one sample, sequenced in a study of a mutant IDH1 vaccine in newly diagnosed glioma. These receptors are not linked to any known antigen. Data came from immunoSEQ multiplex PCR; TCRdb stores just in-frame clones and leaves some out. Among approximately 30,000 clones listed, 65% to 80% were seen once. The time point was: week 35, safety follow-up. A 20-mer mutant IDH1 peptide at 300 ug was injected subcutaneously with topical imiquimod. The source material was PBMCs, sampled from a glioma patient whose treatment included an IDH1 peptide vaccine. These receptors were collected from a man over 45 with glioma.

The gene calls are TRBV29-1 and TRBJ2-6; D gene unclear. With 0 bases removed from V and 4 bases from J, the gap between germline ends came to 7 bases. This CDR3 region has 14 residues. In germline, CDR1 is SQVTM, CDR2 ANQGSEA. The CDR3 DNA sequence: TGCAGCGTTGAAGATCTTAACGGGGCCAACGTCCTGACTTTC. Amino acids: CSVEDLNGANVLTF. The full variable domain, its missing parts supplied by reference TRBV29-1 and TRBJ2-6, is SAVISQKPSRDICQRGTSLTIQCQVDSQVTMMFWYRQQPGQSLTLIATANQGSEATYESGFVIDKFPISRPNLTFSTLTVSNMSPEDSSIYLCSVEDLNGANVLTFGAGSRLTVL.

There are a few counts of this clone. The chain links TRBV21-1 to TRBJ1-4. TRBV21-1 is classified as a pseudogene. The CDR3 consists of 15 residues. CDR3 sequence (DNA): TGTGCCAGCAGCAAGGGAGGTCGTGGAGGTGAAAAACTGTTTTTT. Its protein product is CASSKGGRGGEKLFF.

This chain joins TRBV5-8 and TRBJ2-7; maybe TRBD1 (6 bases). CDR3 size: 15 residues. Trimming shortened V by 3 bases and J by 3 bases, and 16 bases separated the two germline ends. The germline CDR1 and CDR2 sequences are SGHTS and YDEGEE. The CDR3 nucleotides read TGTGCCAGCAGCTGGAGACTGGGACAAGGCTACGAGCAGTACTTC. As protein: CASSWRLGQGYEQYF.

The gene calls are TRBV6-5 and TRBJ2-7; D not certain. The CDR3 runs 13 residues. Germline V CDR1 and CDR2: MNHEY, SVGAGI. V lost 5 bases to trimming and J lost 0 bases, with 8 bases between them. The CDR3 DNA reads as TGTGCCAGCAGTCAAGGCAGCTCCTACGAGCAGTACTTC. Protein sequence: CASSQGSSYEQYF.

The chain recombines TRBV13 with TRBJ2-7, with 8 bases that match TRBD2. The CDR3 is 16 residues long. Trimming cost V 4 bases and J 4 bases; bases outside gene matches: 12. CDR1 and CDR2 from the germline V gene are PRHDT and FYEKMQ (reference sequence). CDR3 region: CASSSRNSGKGYEQYF. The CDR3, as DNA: TGTGCCAGCAGCTCAAGGAATAGCGGGAAAGGATACGAGCAGTACTTC.